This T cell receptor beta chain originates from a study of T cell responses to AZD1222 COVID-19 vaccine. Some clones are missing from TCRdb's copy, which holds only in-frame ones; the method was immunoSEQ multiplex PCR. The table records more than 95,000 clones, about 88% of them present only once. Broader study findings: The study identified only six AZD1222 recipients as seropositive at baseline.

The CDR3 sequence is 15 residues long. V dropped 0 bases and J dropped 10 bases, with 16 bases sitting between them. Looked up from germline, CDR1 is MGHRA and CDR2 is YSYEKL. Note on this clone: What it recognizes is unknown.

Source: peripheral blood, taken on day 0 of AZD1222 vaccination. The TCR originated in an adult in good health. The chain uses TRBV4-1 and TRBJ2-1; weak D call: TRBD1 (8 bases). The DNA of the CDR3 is TGCGCCAGCAGCCAAGACTGGACAGGGAGGGAAGAGCAGTTCTTC. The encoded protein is CASSQDWTGREEQFF.